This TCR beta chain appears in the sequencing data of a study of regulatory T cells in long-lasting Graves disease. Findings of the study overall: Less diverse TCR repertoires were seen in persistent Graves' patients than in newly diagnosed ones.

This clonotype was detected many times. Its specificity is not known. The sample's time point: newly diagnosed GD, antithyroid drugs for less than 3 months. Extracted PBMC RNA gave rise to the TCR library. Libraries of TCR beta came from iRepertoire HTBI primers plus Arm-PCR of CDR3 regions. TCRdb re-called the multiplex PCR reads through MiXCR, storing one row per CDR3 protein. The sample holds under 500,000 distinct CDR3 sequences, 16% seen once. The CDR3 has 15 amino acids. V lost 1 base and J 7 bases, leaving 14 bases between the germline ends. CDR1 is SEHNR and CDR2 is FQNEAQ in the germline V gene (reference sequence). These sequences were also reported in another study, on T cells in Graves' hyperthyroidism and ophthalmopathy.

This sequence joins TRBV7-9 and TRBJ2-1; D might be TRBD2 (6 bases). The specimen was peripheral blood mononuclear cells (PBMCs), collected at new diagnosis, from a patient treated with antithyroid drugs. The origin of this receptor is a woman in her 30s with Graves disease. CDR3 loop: CASSLVGGTRNEQFF. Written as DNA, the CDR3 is TGTGCCAGCAGCTTAGTCGGCGGGACTCGGAATGAGCAGTTCTTC.